This T cell receptor (beta chain) was obtained from a study of regulatory T cells in long-lasting Graves disease. Study context: By definition, persistent Graves' disease involved antithyroid drugs for over 5 years alongside positive TSH receptor antibodies. Study-level results: Having only a small sample size may have limited accuracy. Favored usage of TRBV28, TRBJ1-2 and TRBJ2-5 was recorded in persistent disease.

Losses at the gene ends were 8 bases for V and 3 bases for J; bases not matched to a gene: 6. Germline CDR1 reads SEHNR; CDR2 reads FQNEAQ (reference sequence). The CDR3 is made up of 14 amino acids. Both iRepertoire HTBI primers and Arm-PCR of CDR3 regions were used to build the TCR beta libraries. TCRdb redid the calling of the multiplex PCR reads with MiXCR, one entry per CDR3 protein. Here the sample spans 350,000 to 500,000 distinct CDR3 sequences, roughly 23% being singletons. The table lists this clonotype with a few counts. Antigen specificity is unknown. Time point defined: persistent/refractory GD, antithyroid drugs over 5 years with positive TRAb. The TCR library was made from RNA extracted from PBMCs.

The source was peripheral blood mononuclear cells (PBMCs), collected when the disease was refractory, from a patient treated with antithyroid drugs. The gene calls are TRBV7-9 and TRBJ2-5, with 10 bases lining up with TRBD2. This receptor was obtained from a female donor with Graves disease. DNA for the CDR3: TGTGCCAGCGGCCTAGCGGGGGCTAAAGAGACCCAGTACTTC. Protein: CASGLAGAKETQYF.